This paragraph reports one T cell receptor beta chain. This sample stems from a study of blood T cell repertoires in COVID-19. TCRdb's table, derived via immunoSEQ multiplex PCR, lists solely in-frame clones and lacks some. The sample lists about 140,000 clones, 84% occurring once. The clonotype was recovered from a young man with COVID-19, enrolled during active disease. Input material: peripheral blood.

CDR3 coding DNA: TGTGCCAGCAGACTCCGGGACAGGGGGCGCGTCCACGAGCAGTACTTC. It is translated as CASRLRDRGRVHEQYF. The genes are TRBV28 and TRBJ2-7; TRBD1 matches 12 bases. The CDR3 runs 16 residues. CDR1 MDHEN and CDR2 SYDVKM come from the germline V gene. With 6 bases clipped from V and 5 bases from J, the junction kept 11 bases outside the gene matches.